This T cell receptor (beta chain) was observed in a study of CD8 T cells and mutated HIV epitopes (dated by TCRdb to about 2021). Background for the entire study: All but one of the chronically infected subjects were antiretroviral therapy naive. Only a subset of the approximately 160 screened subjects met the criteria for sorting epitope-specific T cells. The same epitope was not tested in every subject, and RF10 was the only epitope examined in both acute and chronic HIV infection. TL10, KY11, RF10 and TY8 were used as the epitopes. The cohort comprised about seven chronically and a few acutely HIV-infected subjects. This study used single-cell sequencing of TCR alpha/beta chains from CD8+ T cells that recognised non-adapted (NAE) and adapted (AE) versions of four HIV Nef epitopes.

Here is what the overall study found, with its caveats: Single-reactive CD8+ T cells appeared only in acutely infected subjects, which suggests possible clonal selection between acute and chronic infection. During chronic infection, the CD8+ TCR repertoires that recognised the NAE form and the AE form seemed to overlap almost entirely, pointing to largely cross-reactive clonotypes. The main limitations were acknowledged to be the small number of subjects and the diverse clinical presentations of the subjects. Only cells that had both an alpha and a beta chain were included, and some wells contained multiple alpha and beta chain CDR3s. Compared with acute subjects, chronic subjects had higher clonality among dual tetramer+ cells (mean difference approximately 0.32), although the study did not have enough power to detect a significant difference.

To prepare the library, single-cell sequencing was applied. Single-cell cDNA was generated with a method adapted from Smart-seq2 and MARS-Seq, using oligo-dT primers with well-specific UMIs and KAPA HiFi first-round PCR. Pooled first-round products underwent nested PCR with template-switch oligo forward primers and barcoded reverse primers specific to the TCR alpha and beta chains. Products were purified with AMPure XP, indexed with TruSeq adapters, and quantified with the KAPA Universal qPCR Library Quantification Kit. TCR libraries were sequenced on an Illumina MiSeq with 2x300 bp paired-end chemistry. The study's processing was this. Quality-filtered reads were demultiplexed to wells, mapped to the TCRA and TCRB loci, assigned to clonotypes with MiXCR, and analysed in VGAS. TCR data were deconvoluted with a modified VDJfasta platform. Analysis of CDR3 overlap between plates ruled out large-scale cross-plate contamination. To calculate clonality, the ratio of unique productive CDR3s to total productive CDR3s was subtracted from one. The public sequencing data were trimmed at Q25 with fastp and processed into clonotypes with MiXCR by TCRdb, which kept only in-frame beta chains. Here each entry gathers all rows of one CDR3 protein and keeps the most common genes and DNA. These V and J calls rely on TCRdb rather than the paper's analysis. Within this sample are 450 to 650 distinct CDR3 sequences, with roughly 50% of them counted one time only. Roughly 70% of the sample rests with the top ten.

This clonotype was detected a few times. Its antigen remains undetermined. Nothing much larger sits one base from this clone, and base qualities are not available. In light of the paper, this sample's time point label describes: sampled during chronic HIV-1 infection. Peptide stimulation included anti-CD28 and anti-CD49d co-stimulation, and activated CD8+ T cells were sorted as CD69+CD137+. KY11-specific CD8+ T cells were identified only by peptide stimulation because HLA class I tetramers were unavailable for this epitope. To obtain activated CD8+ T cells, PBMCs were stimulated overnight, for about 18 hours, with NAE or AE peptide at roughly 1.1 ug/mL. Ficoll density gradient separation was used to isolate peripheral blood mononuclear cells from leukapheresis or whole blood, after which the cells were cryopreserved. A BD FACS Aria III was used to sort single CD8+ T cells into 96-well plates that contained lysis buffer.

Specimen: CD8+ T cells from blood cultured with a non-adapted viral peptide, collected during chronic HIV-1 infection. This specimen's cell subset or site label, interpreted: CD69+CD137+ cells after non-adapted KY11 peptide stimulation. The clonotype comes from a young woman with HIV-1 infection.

Read as DNA, the sequence is TGTGCCAGCAGCTTTGAACAAGTAGACGCTTACGAGCAGTACTTC. This encodes CASSFEQVDAYEQYF. Recombination connected TRBV7-2 to TRBJ2-7, with no D gene named confidently. The germline V gene supplies CDR1 SGHTA and CDR2 FQGNSA. From the cysteine through the phenylalanine, the CDR3 covers 15 amino acids. The kept DNA is CDR3 alone, 45 bases in frame from the first base. Deletion took 3 bases off V and 4 bases off J, with a span of 16 bases between the germline ends.